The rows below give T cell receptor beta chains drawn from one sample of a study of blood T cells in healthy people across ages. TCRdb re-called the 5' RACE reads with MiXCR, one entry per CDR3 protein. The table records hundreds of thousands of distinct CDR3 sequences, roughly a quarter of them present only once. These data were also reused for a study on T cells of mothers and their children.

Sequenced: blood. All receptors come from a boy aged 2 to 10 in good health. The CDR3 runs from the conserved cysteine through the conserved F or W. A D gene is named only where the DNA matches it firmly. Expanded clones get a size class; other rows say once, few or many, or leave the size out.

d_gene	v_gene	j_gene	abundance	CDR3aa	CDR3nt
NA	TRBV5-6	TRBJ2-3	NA	CASIKYSGADTQYF	TGTGCCAGCATCAAATACTCGGGAGCAGATACGCAGTATTTT
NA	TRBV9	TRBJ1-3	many	CASSDGGNTIYF	TGTGCCAGCAGCGATGGAGGAAACACCATATATTTT
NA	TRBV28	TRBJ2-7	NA	CASSPRGYMPRYEQYF	TGTGCCAGCAGTCCCAGGGGTTATATGCCACGCTACGAGCAGTACTTC
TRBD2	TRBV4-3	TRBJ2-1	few	CASSQAISGSWGEQFF	TGCGCCAGCAGCCAAGCGATAAGCGGGAGTTGGGGTGAGCAGTTCTTC
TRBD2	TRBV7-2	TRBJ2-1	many	CASSLEAGGPAEQFF	TGTGCCAGCAGCTTAGAAGCGGGAGGGCCGGCTGAGCAGTTCTTC
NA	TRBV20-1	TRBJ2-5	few	CSAELGYKETQYF	TGCAGTGCTGAGTTGGGATATAAAGAGACCCAGTACTTC
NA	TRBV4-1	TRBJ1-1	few	CASSHTLTAHQGGTEAFF	TGCGCCAGCAGTCATACACTGACGGCACATCAAGGGGGCACTGAAGCTTTCTTT
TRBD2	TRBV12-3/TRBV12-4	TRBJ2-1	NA	CASSRTSGIYNEQFF	TGTGCCAGCAGCCGGACTAGCGGGATCTACAATGAGCAGTTCTTC
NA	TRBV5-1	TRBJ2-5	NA	CASSLGPTGQETQYF	TGCGCCAGCAGCTTGGGACCGACAGGCCAAGAGACCCAGTACTTC
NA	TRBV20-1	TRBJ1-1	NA	CSARLVTEAFF	TGCAGTGCCCGACTGGTCACTGAAGCTTTCTTT
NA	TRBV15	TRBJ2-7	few	CATRESIDRPDEQYF	TGTGCCACCAGGGAATCGATAGACAGGCCAGACGAGCAGTACTTC
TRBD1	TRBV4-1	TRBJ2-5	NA	CASSQSQDRDPQETQYF	TGCGCCAGCAGCCAAAGCCAGGACAGGGATCCGCAAGAGACCCAGTACTTC
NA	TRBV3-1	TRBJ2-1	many	CASSQSGREQFF	TGTGCCAGCAGCCAGTCAGGGCGGGAGCAGTTCTTC
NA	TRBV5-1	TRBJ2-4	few	CASSLEEGSDIQYF	TGCGCCAGCAGCTTGGAGGAAGGGTCGGACATTCAGTACTTC
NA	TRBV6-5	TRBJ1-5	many	CASSYSGNNQPQHF	TGTGCCAGCAGTTACTCGGGGAACAATCAGCCCCAGCATTTT
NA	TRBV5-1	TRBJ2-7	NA	CASSGDHRAYEQYF	TGCGCCAGCAGCGGTGACCACAGGGCCTACGAGCAGTACTTC
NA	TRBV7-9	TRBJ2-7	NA	CASSPDTGYEQYF	TGTGCCAGCAGCCCCGATACGGGCTACGAGCAGTACTTC
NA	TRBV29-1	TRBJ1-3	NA	CSVVGSGNTVYF	NA
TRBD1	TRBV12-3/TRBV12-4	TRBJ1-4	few	CASSFRGDRVEKLFF	TGTGCCAGCAGTTTTCGCGGTGACAGGGTGGAAAAACTGTTTTTT
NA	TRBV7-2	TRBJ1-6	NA	CASSLGPGGNNSPLHF	TGTGCCAGCAGCTTGGGCCCGGGAGGAAATAATTCACCCCTCCACTTT
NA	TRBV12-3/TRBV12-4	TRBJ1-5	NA	CASSFQGGQPQHF	TGTGCCAGCAGTTTCCAGGGTGGCCAGCCCCAGCATTTT
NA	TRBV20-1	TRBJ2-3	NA	CSARPRVSTDTQYF	TGCAGTGCTAGACCAAGAGTGAGCACAGATACGCAGTATTTT
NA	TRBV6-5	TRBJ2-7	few	CASSYSGPDSYEQYF	TGTGCCAGCAGTTACTCGGGGCCGGACTCCTACGAGCAGTACTTC
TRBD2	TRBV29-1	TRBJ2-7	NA	CSVERTSGASYEQYF	TGCAGCGTTGAACGGACTAGCGGTGCCTCCTACGAGCAGTACTTC
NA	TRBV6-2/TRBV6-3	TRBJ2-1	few	CASSPSGHEQFF	TGTGCCAGCAGTCCATCAGGACATGAGCAGTTCTTC
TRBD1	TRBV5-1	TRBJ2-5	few	CASSAQGAGETQYF	TGCGCCAGCAGCGCCCAGGGGGCCGGAGAGACCCAGTACTTC
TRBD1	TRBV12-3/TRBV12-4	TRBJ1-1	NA	CASSLARDRRNTEAFF	TGTGCCAGCAGTTTAGCGCGGGACAGAAGGAACACTGAAGCTTTCTTT